This T cell receptor beta chain was retrieved from a study of cytomegalovirus exposure and HLA in healthy donors. At the level of the study: Some 180 million T cells yielded some 120 million unique TCR beta sequences in earlier analysis.

Study results and limitations: Rarity held for most TCR sequences, but there were some public TCRs that occurred in many donors.

Primers: 60 Vbeta forward and 13 Jbeta reverse. The table came from immunoSEQ multiplex PCR; TCRdb's copy has only in-frame clones and leaves some out. The sample lists 160,000 or so clones; 80% to 90% were seen once. Details on this clone: The antigen is not known.

The V gene's germline CDR1 is SGHAT and CDR2 FQNNGV. V gave up 1 base and J gave up 3 bases, with 11 bases separating them. The CDR3 is 15 residues long. The sequenced sample was PBMCs. This chain uses TRBV11-2 with TRBJ2-3, with D perhaps TRBD1 (5 bases). The TCR was taken from a man aged 45 to 65 in good health and CMV-seropositive. CDR3 residues: CASSLGRVLTDTQYF. The CDR3 coding sequence is TGTGCCAGCAGCTTAGGCAGGGTACTTACAGATACGCAGTATTTT.